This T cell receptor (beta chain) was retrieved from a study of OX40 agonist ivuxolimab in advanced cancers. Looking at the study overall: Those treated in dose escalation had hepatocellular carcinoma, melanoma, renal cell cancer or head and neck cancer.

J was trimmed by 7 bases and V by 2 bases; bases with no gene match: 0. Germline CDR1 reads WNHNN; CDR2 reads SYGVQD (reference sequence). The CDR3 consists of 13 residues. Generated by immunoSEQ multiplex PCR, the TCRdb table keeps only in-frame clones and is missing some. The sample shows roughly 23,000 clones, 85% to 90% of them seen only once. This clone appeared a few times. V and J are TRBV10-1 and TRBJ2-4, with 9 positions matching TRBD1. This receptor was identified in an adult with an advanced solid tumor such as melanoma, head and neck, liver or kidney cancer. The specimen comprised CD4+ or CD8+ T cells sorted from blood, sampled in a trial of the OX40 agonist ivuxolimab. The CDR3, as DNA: TGCGCCAGCAGTGAGGACAGGGGGAACATTCAGTACTTC. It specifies CASSEDRGNIQYF.